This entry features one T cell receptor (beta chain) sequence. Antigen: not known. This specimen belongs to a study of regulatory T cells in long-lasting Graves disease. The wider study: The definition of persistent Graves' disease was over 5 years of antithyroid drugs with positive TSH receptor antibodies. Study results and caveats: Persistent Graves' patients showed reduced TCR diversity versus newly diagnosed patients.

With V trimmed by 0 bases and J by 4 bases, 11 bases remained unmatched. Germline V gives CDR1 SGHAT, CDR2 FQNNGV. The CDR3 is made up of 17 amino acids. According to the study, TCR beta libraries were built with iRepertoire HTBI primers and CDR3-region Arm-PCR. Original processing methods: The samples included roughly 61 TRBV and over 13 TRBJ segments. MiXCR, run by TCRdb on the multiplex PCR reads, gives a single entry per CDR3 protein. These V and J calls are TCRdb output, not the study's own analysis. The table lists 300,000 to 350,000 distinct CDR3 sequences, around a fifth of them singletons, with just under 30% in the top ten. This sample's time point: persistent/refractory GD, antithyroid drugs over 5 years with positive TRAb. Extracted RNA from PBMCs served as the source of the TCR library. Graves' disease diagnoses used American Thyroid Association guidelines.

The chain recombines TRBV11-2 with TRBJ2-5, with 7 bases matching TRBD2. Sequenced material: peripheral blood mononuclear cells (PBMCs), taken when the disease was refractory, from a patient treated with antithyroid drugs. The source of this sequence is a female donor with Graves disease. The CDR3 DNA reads TGTGCCAGCAGCTTAGACCCATGGCGGGGGACGTTAGAGACCCAGTACTTC. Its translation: CASSLDPWRGTLETQYF.